These 13 T cell receptor beta chains originate from one sample sequenced in a study of vaccination effects on CD4 cells after COVID-19. Which antigens these TCRs recognize remains unknown. When nine to ten days of culture had elapsed, CD4+ T cells were isolated. The method was immunoSEQ multiplex PCR; TCRdb's version includes in-frame clones alone and lacks a portion of them. The data show 45,000 to 60,000 clones, about three quarters seen once. The sample in question was CD4+ T cells from PBMCs cultured without peptide, obtained before COVID-19 vaccination. The receptor set was obtained from a human donor who had a prior SARS-CoV-2 infection.

V usage is TRBV9 and J usage is TRBJ2-5; D may match TRBD1 or TRBD2 (7 bases each). Germline CDR1 and CDR2: SGDLS and YYNGEE. Trimming left V 0 bases short and J 2 bases short, with 20 bases between. The CDR3 loop spans 18 amino acids. The CDR3 loop reads CASSVGGGGYSGQETQYF. Here the CDR3 DNA reads TGTGCCAGCAGCGTAGGGGGAGGGGGCTACTCGGGGCAAGAGACCCAGTACTTC.

The chain recombines TRBV9 with TRBJ2-7; D gene uncertain. The CDR3 is 16 amino acids. Trimming cost V 2 bases and J 3 bases, with 18 bases left between them. Germline CDR1 and CDR2: SGDLS and YYNGEE. For the CDR3, the DNA is TGTGCCAGCAGCGTTGTTCCGGACCCATCCAGCTACGAGCAGTACTTC. This sequence encodes CASSVVPDPSSYEQYF.

Written as DNA, the CDR3 is TGCGCCAGCAGCCTTAGCGGGGGGGCCTCCTACGAGCAGTACTTC. As protein: CASSLSGGASYEQYF. This chain joins TRBV5-1 and TRBJ2-7, with 11 nucleotides matching TRBD2. Looked up from germline, CDR1 is SGHRS and CDR2 is YFSETQ. The junction had 3 bases not matched to a gene; V was cut back by 4 bases and J by 0 bases. The CDR3 consists of 15 residues. Looking up the rest from reference TRBV5-1 and TRBJ2-7 gives the full variable domain: KAGVTQTPRYLIKTRGQQVTLSCSPISGHRSVSWYQQTPGQGLQFLFEYFSETQRNKGNFPGRFSGRQFSNSRSEMNVSTLELGDSALYLCASSLSGGASYEQYFGPGTRLTVT.

This chain joins TRBV24-1 and TRBJ2-3; possibly TRBD1 or TRBD2 for D (5 bases each). CDR1 is KGHDR, CDR2 SFDVKD, per germline. This CDR3 is 18 amino acids long. Trimming left V 3 bases short and J 0 bases short, with 18 bases between. The CDR3 is CATSDPSGAGPSTDTQYF. CDR3 nucleotide sequence: TGTGCCACCAGTGATCCCTCCGGGGCCGGGCCTAGCACAGATACGCAGTATTTT.

The chain couples TRBV11-3 to TRBJ2-1; D is possibly TRBD1 (6 bases). The CDR3 spans 15 residues. V lost 5 bases to trimming and J lost 7 bases, with 18 bases between them. CDR1 and CDR2 from the germline V gene are SGHNT and YENEEA. In nucleotides, the CDR3 is TGTGCCAGCAGCCCCGGGGAAACAGGGCGGAATGAGCAGTTCTTC. Translating gives CASSPGETGRNEQFF.

V and J are TRBV6-2 or TRBV6-3 and TRBJ1-2, with D uncertain. The CDR3 loop spans 18 amino acids. The ends were cut back, 0 bases at V and 8 bases at J, with 25 bases in the middle. Germline assignment: CDR1 MNHEY and CDR2 SVGEGT. As DNA, the CDR3 is TGTGCCAGCAGTTACTCGAGAAGTCTCGGCAGGCCCCGGAGAGGCTACACCTTC. Amino acids: CASSYSRSLGRPRRGYTF.

The V call is TRBV7-2, the J call TRBJ1-2; TRBD1 is a possible D gene (6 bases). The V gene's germline CDR1 is SGHTA and CDR2 FQGNSA. V was pared by 4 bases and J by 1 base, with 16 bases between. This CDR3 comprises 16 residues. DNA of the CDR3: TGTGCCAGCAGCTCCCGGGGGCAAGGGGTTAACTATGGCTACACCTTC. It yields the protein CASSSRGQGVNYGYTF.

V gene TRBV15 combines with J gene TRBJ2-7, with D hard to call. The CDR3 is made up of 14 amino acids. Trimming left V 1 base short and J 3 bases short, with 10 bases between. CDR1 LNHNV and CDR2 YYDKDF come from the germline V gene (reference sequence). CDR3 nucleotides: TGTGCCACCAGCAGAGCAGCTTTAGGCTACGAGCAGTACTTC. This codes for CATSRAALGYEQYF.

The J gene is TRBJ1-2, the V gene TRBV6-6, with TRBD1 matching 9 bases. CDR3 length: 16 amino acids. The junction had 7 bases not matched to a gene; V was cut back by 0 bases and J by 5 bases. Germline V lookup: CDR1 MNHNY, CDR2 SVGAGI (reference sequence). In nucleotides, the CDR3 is TGTGCCAGCAGTTACTCGAGTAACAGGGGGCTATATGGCTACACCTTC. This encodes CASSYSSNRGLYGYTF.

The sample holds a few counts of this clone. J is TRBJ1-6 and V is TRBV19; 9 bases match TRBD1. CDR1 LNHDA and CDR2 SQIVND come from the germline V gene (reference sequence). The CDR3 contains 14 residues. V dropped 4 bases and J dropped 9; count of bases not matched to a gene: 4. CDR3: CASSKGQGSSPLHF. The CDR3 DNA reads as TGTGCCAGTAGTAAGGGACAGGGATCTTCACCCCTCCACTTT.

This chain joins TRBV11-2 and TRBJ1-2; D is uncertain. V was cut by 6 bases and J by 2 bases, with 16 bases left in between. CDR1 is SGHAT, CDR2 FQNNGV, per germline. The CDR3 runs to 15 residues. In nucleotides, the CDR3 is TGTGCCAGCAGACCAACGTCCTGGTCAAACTATGGCTACACCTTC. Protein sequence: CASRPTSWSNYGYTF.

This chain links TRBV29-1 with TRBJ2-1, with 11 bases identical to TRBD2. This CDR3 has 15 residues. Per germline, CDR1 SQVTM and CDR2 ANQGSEA. V shed 4 bases and J 2 bases; nucleotides not matched to a gene: 4. The CDR3 DNA sequence: TGCAGCGTTGGGGGGACTAGCGGACCCTACAATGAGCAGTTCTTC. It yields the protein CSVGGTSGPYNEQFF.

The chain employs TRBV7-3 and TRBJ2-2, with no clear D. CDR3 length: 11 residues. V lost 5 bases to trimming and J lost 7 bases, with 5 bases between them. CDR1 is SGHTA and CDR2 is FQGTGA in the germline V gene. The CDR3: CASSPGGELFF. The CDR3 DNA reads as TGTGCCAGCAGCCCGGGCGGGGAGCTGTTTTTT.